The T cell receptor beta chain described here comes from a study of human T cells and chemical hapten exposure. At the level of the study: All through the approximately 23-week study, the scalp of each patient received diphenylcyclopropenone doses weekly. Patch tests of 0.01% DPC on the upper back were read at 6 days. Study-wide results and limits: In comparison with controls, expanded TCRs gave rise to a significantly larger number of large CDR3 similarity clusters.

With respect to this clonotype: Its antigen is unknown.

Specified time point: pre-sensitization, week 0. As for treatment: therapeutic diphenylcyclopropenone sensitization with weekly scalp DPC. Whole blood that had not been fractionated was the source of extracted total RNA. As the library was built, unique molecular identifiers were attached to individual cDNA molecules. Via MiXCR, TCRdb re-called the RACE reads, giving one row per CDR3 protein. The top ten hold 9.5% to 10% of the sample, which has about 50,000 distinct CDR3 sequences, more than 9% seen once. CDR3 length: 13 residues. Between the trimmed V and J ends, which lost 2 bases and 7 bases, there was a span of 10 bases.

The receptor was derived from a woman in her twenties or thirties with alopecia areata. Some clones in this sample may be carry-over from other donors' samples. This rearrangement joins TRBV12-3 or TRBV12-4 to TRBJ2-3; D call uncertain. The source material was whole blood, sampled in connection with sensitization to the hapten diphenylcyclopropenone (DPC). The CDR3 bases are TGTGCCAGCAGTTTAAGGCCGGGCCATACGCAGTATTTT. Residues: CASSLRPGHTQYF.